Below are 12 T cell receptor beta chains sequenced from a single sample in a study of neurological immune-mediated disorders. TCRdb independently ran MiXCR on the 5' RACE reads; one entry per CDR3 protein. The table has roughly 30,000 distinct CDR3 sequences, under 8% seen once. Sequencing input: PBMCs. These receptors came from a woman between 50 and 59 years old in good health.

This clonotype was picked up many times. The V and J genes are TRBV20-1 and TRBJ2-7; tentative D call: TRBD1 (5 bases). The CDR3 length is 17 residues. Germline V gene data show CDR1 as DFQATT and CDR2 as SNEGSKA (reference sequence). The V gene lost 0 bases and the J gene lost 2 bases, with 20 bases spanning the gap. CDR3 sequence: CSARDDDGQGEAYEQYF. Here the CDR3 DNA reads TGCAGTGCTAGAGATGATGACGGGCAGGGTGAGGCCTACGAGCAGTACTTC.

This clonotype was recorded many times. The rearrangement uses TRBV5-1 and TRBJ2-1, with TRBD2 matching over 8 bases. The J segment lost 6 bases and the V segment lost 4 bases, leaving 6 bases of the junction unmatched. Per the germline V gene, CDR1 is SGHRS and CDR2 is YFSETQ. The CDR3 is made up of 14 amino acids. CDR3 in amino acids: CASSPGLGSNEQFF. CDR3 in DNA: TGCGCCAGCAGCCCGGGACTAGGAAGCAATGAGCAGTTCTTC.

In this sample, this clonotype turned up many times. The genes are TRBV20-1 and TRBJ2-3; D remains unclear. V lost 7 bases to trimming and J lost 1 base, with 12 bases between them. CDR1 is DFQATT, CDR2 SNEGSKA, per germline (reference sequence). There are 13 residues in the CDR3. Here the CDR3 reads CSEPGPGTDTQYF. DNA for the CDR3: TGCAGTGAACCCGGCCCTGGCACAGATACGCAGTATTTT.

This clonotype was picked up many times. The V and J genes are TRBV5-1 and TRBJ2-2; no definite D call. CDR3 length equals 14 residues. The ends were cut back, 4 bases at V and 0 bases at J, with 7 bases in the middle. Germline lookup yields CDR1 SGHRS and CDR2 YFSETQ. CDR3 loop: CASSPQANTGELFF. CDR3 sequence (DNA): TGCGCCAGCAGCCCCCAAGCGAACACCGGGGAGCTGTTTTTT.

This clonotype came up many times. V and J are TRBV14 and TRBJ2-2; D is unclear. Trimming removed 7 bases at V and 1 base at J, with 7 bases between. Germline-derived CDR1 and CDR2 are SGHDN and FVKESK. There are 13 residues in the CDR3. The CDR3 region is CASTRGNTGELFF. The CDR3 DNA reads as TGTGCCAGCACTAGAGGGAACACCGGGGAGCTGTTTTTT.

This chain links TRBV5-1 with TRBJ1-5; tentatively, D is TRBD1 (6 bases). The germline gives CDR1 SGHRS, CDR2 YFSETQ. This CDR3 spans 15 amino acids. V lost 4 bases, J lost 4 bases, and 15 bases lay in between. The CDR3 nucleotides are TGCGCCAGCAGCCTAGGGAACACAGGGAATCAGCCCCAGCATTTT. Amino acids: CASSLGNTGNQPQHF.

This clonotype was picked up many times. The chain combines TRBV19 with TRBJ1-1; TRBD1 matches 7 bases. CDR3 length: 15 residues. V shed 5 bases and J 4 bases; nucleotides not matched to a gene: 10. The germline gives CDR1 LNHDA, CDR2 SQIVND (reference sequence). This CDR3 reads CASSPLWGQFTEAFF. Written as DNA, the CDR3 is TGTGCCAGTAGTCCCCTCTGGGGACAGTTCACTGAAGCTTTCTTT.

This clonotype was counted many times. The chain links TRBV20-1 to TRBJ2-1; 7 bases fit TRBD1. The V gene's germline CDR1 is DFQATT and CDR2 SNEGSKA (reference sequence). The CDR3 covers 14 residues. Trimming at V came to 6 bases and at J to 1 base, leaving 6 bases not matched to a gene. For the CDR3, the DNA is TGCAGTGCCGCCGACAGGGTTTCCTACAATGAGCAGTTCTTC. The encoded protein is CSAADRVSYNEQFF.

This clonotype was detected many times. The rearrangement uses TRBV28 and TRBJ2-4, with a tentative D call TRBD2 (5 bases). The CDR3 runs 13 residues. The V end was cut by 5 bases, the J end by 2 bases, with 7 bases between. Germline CDR1 reads MDHEN; CDR2 reads SYDVKM. CDR3 loop: CASSDGTKNIQYF. The CDR3 bases are TGTGCCAGCAGTGACGGGACCAAAAACATTCAGTACTTC.

This clonotype was seen ten or more times. The chain has TRBV11-2 and TRBJ2-7; D is possibly TRBD2 (5 bases). V gave up 1 base and J gave up 7 bases, with 8 bases separating them. The CDR3 covers 12 residues. Germline loops: CDR1 SGHAT, CDR2 FQNNGV. Here the CDR3 DNA reads TGTGCCAGCAGCTTAGGTACGGGGGAGCAGTACTTC. Its translation: CASSLGTGEQYF.

This clonotype was seen ten or more times. The chain employs TRBV12-5 and TRBJ2-7; TRBD2 might be the D (6 bases). Deletions cut 7 bases from V and 3 bases from J, with 19 bases between. This CDR3 region has 15 residues. Germline V CDR1 and CDR2: LGHNT, FRNRAP. CDR3 sequence reads: CASARGYQPHYEQYF. The CDR3, as DNA: TGTGCTAGTGCCCGGGGGTACCAGCCTCACTACGAGCAGTACTTC.

This clonotype came up many times. CDR3: CASSEVGGPGELFF. The CDR3 nucleotides are TGCGCCAGCAGTGAGGTGGGGGGACCCGGGGAGCTGTTTTTT. This sequence joins TRBV10-1 and TRBJ2-2; TRBD2 might be the D (6 bases). The CDR3 is made up of 14 amino acids. V lost 2 bases and J 6 bases, leaving 10 bases between the germline ends. CDR1 is WNHNN, CDR2 SYGVQD, per germline (reference sequence).